The 4 T cell receptor beta chains reported below all come from one sample, sequenced in a study of spatial heterogeneity in lung cancer. Study-level results: Mutation tallies in tumors tracked expanded intratumoral alpha and beta TCR counts.

Sample time point: sample taken at primary tumor resection. These receptors have no identified antigens. In TCRdb, the 5' RACE reads were re-called with MiXCR into one record per CDR3 protein. The sample yields about 5,700 distinct CDR3 sequences, 13% seen once. The specimen was lung tumor tissue, collected at surgery. These receptor sequences come from a female donor with early-stage non-small cell lung cancer.

This clonotype is categorized as medium-sized. The chain links TRBV30 to TRBJ2-1; D is perhaps TRBD1 (6 bases). This CDR3 region has 18 residues. Looked up from germline, CDR1 is GTSNPN and CDR2 is SVGIG (reference sequence). The V gene lost 3 bases and the J gene lost 7 bases, with 28 bases spanning the gap. CDR3 in DNA: TGTGCCTGGAGCCTTCTTTTTAGGACAGCTGGGACACAGAATGAGCAGTTCTTC. Translated, it gives CAWSLLFRTAGTQNEQFF.

This clonotype qualifies as medium-sized. This sequence joins TRBV25-1 and TRBJ2-7, with no clear D. The CDR3 runs 12 residues. V was shortened by 0 bases and J by 3 bases, with 3 bases between the two germline ends. Germline V gene sequence: CDR1 MGHDK, CDR2 SYGVNS. The CDR3 DNA reads TGTGCCAGCAGTGAATATTACTACGAGCAGTACTTC. Its protein product is CASSEYYYEQYF.

This clonotype is labeled as medium-sized. J is TRBJ1-4 and V is TRBV7-9; tentatively, D is TRBD1 (5 bases). Germline V gene sequence: CDR1 SEHNR, CDR2 FQNEAQ (reference sequence). The CDR3 has 17 residues. The germline V and J ends were trimmed by 1 base and 4 bases, with 16 bases remaining between them. The CDR3 nucleotides are TGTGCCAGCAGCTTAGTCGGGGCCAGAAGGATTAATGAAAAACTGTTTTTT. Protein sequence: CASSLVGARRINEKLFF.

In this sample, this clonotype turned up many times. V usage is TRBV11-2 and J usage is TRBJ2-7; 9 nucleotides match TRBD1. This CDR3 spans 16 amino acids. Germline assignment: CDR1 SGHAT and CDR2 FQNNGV. Trimming cost V 2 bases and J 1 base; bases outside gene matches: 6. The CDR3 here is CASSLWGTGMSYEQYF. In DNA, the CDR3 is TGTGCCAGCAGCTTATGGGGGACAGGGATGTCCTACGAGCAGTACTTC.